This record covers a single T cell receptor (beta chain). TCRdb reprocessed the RT-PCR reads via MiXCR and lists one record per CDR3 protein. The sample lists roughly 780,000 distinct CDR3 sequences; around a sixth were seen once. The germline CDR1 and CDR2 sequences are LGHNA and YSLEER. The CDR3 runs to 16 residues. The V and J ends lost 0 bases and 3 bases respectively, with 9 bases between them. The data were taken from a study of response to subunit inactivated influenza vaccine. The chain joins TRBV4-3 to TRBJ1-6; a possible D gene is TRBD1 (6 bases). The clonotype was recovered from a man between 45 and 60 years old who received an inactivated influenza vaccine. Sequences were derived from PBMCs from blood, sampled 4 to 6 days after vaccination. CDR3 residues: CASSQESTGYNSPLHF. CDR3 DNA sequence: TGCGCCAGCAGCCAAGAGTCGACAGGCTATAATTCACCCCTCCACTTT.